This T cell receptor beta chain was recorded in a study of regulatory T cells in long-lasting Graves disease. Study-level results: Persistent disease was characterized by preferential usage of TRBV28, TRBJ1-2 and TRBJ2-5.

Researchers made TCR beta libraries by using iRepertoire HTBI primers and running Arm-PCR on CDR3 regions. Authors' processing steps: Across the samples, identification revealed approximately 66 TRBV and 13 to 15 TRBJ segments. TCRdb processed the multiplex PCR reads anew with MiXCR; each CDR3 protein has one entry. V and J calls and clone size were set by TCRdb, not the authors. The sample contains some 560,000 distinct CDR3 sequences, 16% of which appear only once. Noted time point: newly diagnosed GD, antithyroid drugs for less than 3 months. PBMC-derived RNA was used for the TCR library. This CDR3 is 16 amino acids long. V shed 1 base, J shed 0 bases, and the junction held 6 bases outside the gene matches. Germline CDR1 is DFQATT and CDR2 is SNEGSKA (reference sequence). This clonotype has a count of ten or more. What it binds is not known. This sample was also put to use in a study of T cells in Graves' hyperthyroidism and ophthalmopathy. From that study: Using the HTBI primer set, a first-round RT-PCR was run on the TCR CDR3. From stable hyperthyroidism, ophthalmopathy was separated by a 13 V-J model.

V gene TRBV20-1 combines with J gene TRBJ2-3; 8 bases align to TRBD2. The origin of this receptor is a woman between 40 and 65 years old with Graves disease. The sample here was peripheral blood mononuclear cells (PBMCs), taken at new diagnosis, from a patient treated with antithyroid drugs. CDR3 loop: CSARAGGRDSTDTQYF. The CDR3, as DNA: TGCAGTGCTAGAGCGGGGGGGAGGGATAGCACAGATACGCAGTATTTT.